This paragraph reports one TCR beta chain. The antigen is unknown. At one end the junction does not follow the germline gene, possibly because of a read error. At the DNA level, this CDR3 is encoded by other sequences in the same sample as well. This entry belongs to a study of cytomegalovirus exposure and HLA in healthy donors. General study points: In the analysis, some V segments, TRBV6-2 and TRBV6-3 included, were excluded as indistinguishable. Only CMV serostatus was available as immune exposure information. The study recorded over 150 TCR beta chains that were cytomegalovirus-associated.

Per germline, CDR1 SGHTA and CDR2 FQGNSA. This CDR3 is 13 amino acids long. Nominally healthy donors were sampled, though unrecorded immune exposures were likely. Both 60 Vbeta primers and 13 Jbeta primers went into the PCR. The assay was immunoSEQ multiplex PCR, and TCRdb's table has in-frame clones only and misses some. The sample holds roughly 150,000 clones, 70% to 90% seen once. The TCR comes from a man younger than 40 in good health and CMV-seropositive. This rearrangement joins TRBV7-2 to TRBJ2-7; 7 positions agree with TRBD2. Sequenced: PBMCs. The CDR3 here is CASSLTSRLEQYF. DNA of the CDR3: TGCGCCAGCAGCTTGACTAGCAGGCTCGAGCAGTACTTC.